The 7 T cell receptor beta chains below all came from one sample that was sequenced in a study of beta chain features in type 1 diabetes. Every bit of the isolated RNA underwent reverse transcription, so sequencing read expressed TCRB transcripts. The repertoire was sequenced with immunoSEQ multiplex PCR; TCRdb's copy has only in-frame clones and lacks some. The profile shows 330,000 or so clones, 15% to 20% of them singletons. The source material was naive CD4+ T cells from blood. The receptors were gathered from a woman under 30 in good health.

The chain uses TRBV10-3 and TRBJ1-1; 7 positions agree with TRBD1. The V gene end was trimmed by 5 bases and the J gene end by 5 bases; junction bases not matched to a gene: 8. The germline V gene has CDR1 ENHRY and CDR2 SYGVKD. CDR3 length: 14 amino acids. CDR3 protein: CAISFRQGETEAFF. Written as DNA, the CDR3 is TGTGCCATCAGTTTCCGACAGGGTGAAACTGAAGCTTTCTTT.

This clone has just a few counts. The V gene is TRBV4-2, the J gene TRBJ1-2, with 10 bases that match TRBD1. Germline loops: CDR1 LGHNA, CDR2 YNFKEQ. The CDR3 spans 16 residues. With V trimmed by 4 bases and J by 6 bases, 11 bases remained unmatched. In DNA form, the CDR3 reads TGTGCCAGCAGCCTTGCCGGGACAGGGGCGCTGGATGGCTACACCTTC. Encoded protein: CASSLAGTGALDGYTF.

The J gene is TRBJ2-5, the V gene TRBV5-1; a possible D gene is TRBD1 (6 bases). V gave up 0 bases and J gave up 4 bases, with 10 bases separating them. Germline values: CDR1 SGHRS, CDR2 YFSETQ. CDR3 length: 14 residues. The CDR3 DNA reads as TGCGCCAGCAGCTTGGAGGCCAGGGGAGAGACCCAGTACTTC. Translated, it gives CASSLEARGETQYF.

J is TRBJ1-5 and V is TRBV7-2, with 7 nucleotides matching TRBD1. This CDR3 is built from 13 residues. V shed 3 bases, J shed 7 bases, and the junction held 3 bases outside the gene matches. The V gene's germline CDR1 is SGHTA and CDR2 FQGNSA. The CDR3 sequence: CASSFAGGQPQHF. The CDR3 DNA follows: TGTGCCAGCAGCTTTGCAGGGGGGCAGCCCCAGCATTTT.

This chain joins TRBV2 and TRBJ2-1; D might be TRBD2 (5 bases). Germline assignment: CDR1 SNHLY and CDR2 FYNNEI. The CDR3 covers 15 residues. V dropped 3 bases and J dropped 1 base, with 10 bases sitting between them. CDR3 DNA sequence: TGTGCCAGCAGTGAGGAGAGGGCGTCCTACAATGAGCAGTTCTTC. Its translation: CASSEERASYNEQFF.

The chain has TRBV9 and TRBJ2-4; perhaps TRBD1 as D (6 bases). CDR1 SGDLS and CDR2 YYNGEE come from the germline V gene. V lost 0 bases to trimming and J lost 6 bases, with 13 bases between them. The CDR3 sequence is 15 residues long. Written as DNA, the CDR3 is TGTGCCAGCAGCGTAGGAGGATCCAGGGGAAACATTCAGTACTTC. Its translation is CASSVGGSRGNIQYF.

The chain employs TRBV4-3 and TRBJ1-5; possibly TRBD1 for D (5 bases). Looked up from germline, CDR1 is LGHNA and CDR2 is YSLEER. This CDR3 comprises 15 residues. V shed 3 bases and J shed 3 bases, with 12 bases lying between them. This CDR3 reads CASSQGGTVNQPQHF. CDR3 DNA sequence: TGCGCCAGCAGCCAGGGAGGGACCGTCAATCAGCCCCAGCATTTT.